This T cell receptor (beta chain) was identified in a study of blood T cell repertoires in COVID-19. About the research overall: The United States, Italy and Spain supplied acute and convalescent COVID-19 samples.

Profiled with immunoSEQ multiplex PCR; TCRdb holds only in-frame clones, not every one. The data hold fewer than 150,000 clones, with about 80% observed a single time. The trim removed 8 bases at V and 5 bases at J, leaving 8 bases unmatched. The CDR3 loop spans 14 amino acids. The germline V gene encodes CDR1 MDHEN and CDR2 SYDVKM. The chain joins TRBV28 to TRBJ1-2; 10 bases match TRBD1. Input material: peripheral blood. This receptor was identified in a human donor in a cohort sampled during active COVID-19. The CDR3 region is CASAWGQGSYGYTF. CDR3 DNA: TGTGCCAGCGCTTGGGGACAGGGGAGTTATGGCTACACCTTC.